Listed below are T cell receptor beta chains from one sample, sequenced in a study of identifying expanded T cells in peripheral blood. Clones were read by immunoSEQ multiplex PCR, and TCRdb kept only the in-frame ones, dropping some. The sample shows 80,000 or so clones, 84% of them seen only once. The sequenced material came from blood. The receptors were sampled from a person between 18 and 70 years old in good health. The CDR3 runs from the conserved cysteine through the conserved F or W. Clone size is not always given. Where it is, it says once, few, many or a class for expanded clones.

>TRBJ2-7|TRBV9|-
CASSKEPDRGNYEQYF
>TRBJ1-5|TRBV6-8|-
CASSWNRAPGQPQHF
>TRBJ2-4|TRBV28|-
CASSYAEGGRAFENIQYF
>TRBJ2-5|TRBV7-2|few
CASRARYGEETQYF
>TRBJ2-1|TRBV7-9|-
CASSLGVGSSYNEQFF
>TRBJ1-1|TRBV6-5|-
CASSYAYVEVTEAFF
>TRBJ2-3|TRBV10-3|-
CAISDPGAGATDTQYF
>TRBJ2-7|TRBV20-1|-
CSARDNTGRYF
>TRBJ2-7|TRBV19|-
CASSRIWGQESYEQYF
>TRBJ1-1|TRBV18|-
CASSPRGDTEAFF
>TRBJ1-5|TRBV7-2|once
CASSQTPDSNQPQHF
>TRBJ1-2|TRBV7-8|-
CASSFTRTGGADYGYTF
>TRBJ2-5|TRBV5-1|-
CASSSTSAQETQYF
>TRBJ2-1|TRBV21-1|-
CASSSGAARWYNEQFF